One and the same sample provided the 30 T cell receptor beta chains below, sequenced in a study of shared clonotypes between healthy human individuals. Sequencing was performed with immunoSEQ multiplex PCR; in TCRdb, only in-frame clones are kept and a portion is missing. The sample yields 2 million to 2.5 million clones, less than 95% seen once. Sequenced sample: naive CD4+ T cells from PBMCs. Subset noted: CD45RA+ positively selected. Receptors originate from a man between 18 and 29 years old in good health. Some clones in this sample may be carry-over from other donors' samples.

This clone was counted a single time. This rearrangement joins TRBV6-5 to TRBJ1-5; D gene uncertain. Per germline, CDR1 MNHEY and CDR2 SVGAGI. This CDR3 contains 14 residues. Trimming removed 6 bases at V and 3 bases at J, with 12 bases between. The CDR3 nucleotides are TGTGCCAGCAGCGCAGGCGGGTACAATCAGCCCCAGCATTTT. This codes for CASSAGGYNQPQHF.

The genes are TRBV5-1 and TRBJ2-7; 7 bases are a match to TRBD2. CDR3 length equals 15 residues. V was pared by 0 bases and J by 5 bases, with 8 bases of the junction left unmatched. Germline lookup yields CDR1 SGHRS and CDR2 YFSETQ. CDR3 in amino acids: CASSLGRGNLNEQYF. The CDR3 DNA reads TGCGCCAGCAGCTTGGGGCGGGGGAATCTCAACGAGCAGTACTTC.

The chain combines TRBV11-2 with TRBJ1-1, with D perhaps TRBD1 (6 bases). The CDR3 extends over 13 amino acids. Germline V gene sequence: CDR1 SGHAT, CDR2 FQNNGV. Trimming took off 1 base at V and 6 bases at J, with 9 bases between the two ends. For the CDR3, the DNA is TGTGCCAGCAGCTTAGTGGGGGGGCCTGAAGCTTTCTTT. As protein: CASSLVGGPEAFF.

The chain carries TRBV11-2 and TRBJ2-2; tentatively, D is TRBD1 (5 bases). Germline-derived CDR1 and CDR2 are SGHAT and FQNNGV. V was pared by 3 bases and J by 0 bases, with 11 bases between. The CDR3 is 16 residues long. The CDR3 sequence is CASSFLQDTNTGELFF. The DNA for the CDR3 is TGTGCCAGCAGCTTTCTCCAGGACACGAACACCGGGGAGCTGTTTTTT.

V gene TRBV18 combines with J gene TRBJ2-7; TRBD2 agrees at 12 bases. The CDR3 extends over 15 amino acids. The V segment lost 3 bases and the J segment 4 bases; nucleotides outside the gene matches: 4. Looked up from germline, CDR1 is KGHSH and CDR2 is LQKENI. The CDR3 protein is CASSPTTSGRYEQYF. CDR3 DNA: TGTGCCAGCTCACCCACGACTAGCGGGAGATACGAGCAGTACTTC.

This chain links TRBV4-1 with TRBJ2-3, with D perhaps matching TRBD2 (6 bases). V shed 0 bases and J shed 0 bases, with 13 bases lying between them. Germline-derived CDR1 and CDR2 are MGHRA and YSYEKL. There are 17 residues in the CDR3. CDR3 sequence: CASSQEGLALSTDTQYF. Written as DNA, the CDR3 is TGCGCCAGCAGCCAAGAGGGCCTAGCGCTTAGCACAGATACGCAGTATTTT.

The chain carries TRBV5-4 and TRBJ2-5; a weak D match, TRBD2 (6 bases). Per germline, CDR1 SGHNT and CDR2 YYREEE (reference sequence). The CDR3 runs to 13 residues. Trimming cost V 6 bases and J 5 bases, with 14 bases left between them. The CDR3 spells CASTPTGAETQYF. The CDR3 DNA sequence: TGTGCCAGCACCCCGACGGGAGCGGAGACCCAGTACTTC.

The CDR3 DNA is TGTGCCTGGAGTCCAGAATCTAGCTCCTATAATTCACCCCTCCACTTT. This codes for CAWSPESSSYNSPLHF. The chain uses TRBV30 and TRBJ1-6; D gene unclear. CDR1 is GTSNPN and CDR2 is SVGIG in the germline V gene (reference sequence). V lost 2 bases to trimming and J lost 0 bases, with 11 bases between them. The CDR3 loop spans 16 amino acids.

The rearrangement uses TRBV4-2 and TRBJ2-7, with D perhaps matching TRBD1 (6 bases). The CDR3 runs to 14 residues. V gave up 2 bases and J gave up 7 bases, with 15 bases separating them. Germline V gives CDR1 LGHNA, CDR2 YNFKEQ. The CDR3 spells CASSQNRVSWEQYF. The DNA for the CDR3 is TGTGCCAGCAGCCAAAACAGGGTATCTTGGGAGCAGTACTTC.

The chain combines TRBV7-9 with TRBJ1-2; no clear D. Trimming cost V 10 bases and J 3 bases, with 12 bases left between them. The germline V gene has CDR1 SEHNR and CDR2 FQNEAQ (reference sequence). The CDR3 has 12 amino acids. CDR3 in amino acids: CANNRADYGYTF. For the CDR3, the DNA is TGTGCCAATAATCGGGCAGACTATGGCTACACCTTC.

CDR3 DNA sequence: TGTGCCAGCAGCCAAGGTGCGCAGGGCCCCAGGAATACGCAGTATTTT. Protein: CASSQGAQGPRNTQYF. This rearrangement joins TRBV4-2 to TRBJ2-3, with TRBD1 as a possible D gene (5 bases). The CDR3 runs to 16 residues. Trimming shortened V by 1 base and J by 7 bases, and 18 bases separated the two germline ends. CDR1 is LGHNA and CDR2 is YNFKEQ in the germline V gene.

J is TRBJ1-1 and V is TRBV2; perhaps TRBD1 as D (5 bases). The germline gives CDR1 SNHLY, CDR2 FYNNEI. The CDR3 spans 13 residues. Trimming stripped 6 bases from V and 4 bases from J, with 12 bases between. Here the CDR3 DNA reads TGTGCCAGCAGGAAAGGGGTGGGCACTGAAGCTTTCTTT. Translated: CASRKGVGTEAFF.

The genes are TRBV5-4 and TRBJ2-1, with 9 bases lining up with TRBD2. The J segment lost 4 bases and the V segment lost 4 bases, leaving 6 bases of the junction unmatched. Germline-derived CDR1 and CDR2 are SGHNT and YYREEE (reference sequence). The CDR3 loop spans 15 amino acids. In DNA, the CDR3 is TGTGCCAGCAGCCCCGGACTAGCGTTTTACAATGAGCAGTTCTTC. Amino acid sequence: CASSPGLAFYNEQFF.

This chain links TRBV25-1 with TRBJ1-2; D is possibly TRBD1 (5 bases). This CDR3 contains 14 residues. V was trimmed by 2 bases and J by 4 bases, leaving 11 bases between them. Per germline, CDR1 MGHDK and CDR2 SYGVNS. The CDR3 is CASSEQGTAYGYTF. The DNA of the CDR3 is TGTGCCAGCAGTGAACAGGGTACGGCCTATGGCTACACCTTC.

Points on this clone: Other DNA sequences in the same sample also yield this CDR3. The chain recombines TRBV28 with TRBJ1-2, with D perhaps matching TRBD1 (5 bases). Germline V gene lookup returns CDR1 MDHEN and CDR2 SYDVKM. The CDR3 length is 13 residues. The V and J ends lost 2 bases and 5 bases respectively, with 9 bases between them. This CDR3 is CASSLEGPYGYTF. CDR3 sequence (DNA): TGTGCCAGCAGTTTAGAGGGACCGTATGGCTACACCTTC.

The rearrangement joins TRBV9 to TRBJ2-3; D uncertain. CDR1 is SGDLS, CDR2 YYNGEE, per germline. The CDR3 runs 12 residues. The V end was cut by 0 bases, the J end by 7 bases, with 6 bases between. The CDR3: CASSVDQNTQYF. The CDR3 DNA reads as TGTGCCAGCAGCGTAGATCAGAATACGCAGTATTTT. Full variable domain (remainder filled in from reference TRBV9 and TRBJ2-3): DSGVTQTPKHLITATGQRVTLRCSPRSGDLSVYWYQQSLDQGLQFLIQYYNGEERAKGNILERFSAQQFPDLHSELNLSSLELGDSALYFCASSVDQNTQYFGPGTRLTVL.

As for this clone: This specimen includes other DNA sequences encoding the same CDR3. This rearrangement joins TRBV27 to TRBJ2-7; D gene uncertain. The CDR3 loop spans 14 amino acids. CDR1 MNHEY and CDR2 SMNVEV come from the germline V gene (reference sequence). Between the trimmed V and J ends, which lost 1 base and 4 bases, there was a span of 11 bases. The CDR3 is CASSLLGTAYEQYF. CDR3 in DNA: TGTGCCAGCAGTTTATTGGGAACGGCTTACGAGCAGTACTTC.

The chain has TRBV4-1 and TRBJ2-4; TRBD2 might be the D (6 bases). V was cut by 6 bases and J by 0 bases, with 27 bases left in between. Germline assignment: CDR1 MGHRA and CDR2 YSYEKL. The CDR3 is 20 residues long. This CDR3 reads CASSLIAEVPGIIAKNIQYF. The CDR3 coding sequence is TGCGCCAGCAGTCTTATAGCGGAGGTGCCGGGGATCATAGCCAAAAACATTCAGTACTTC.

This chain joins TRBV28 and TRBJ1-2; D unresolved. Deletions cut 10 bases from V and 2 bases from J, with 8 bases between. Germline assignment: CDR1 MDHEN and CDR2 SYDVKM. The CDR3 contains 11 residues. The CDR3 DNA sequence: TGTGCCATTATAGGGAACTATGGCTACACCTTC. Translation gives CAIIGNYGYTF.

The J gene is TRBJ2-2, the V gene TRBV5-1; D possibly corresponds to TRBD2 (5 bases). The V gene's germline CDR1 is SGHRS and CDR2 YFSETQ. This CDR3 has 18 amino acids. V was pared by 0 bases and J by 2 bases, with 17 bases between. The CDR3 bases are TGCGCCAGCAGCTTGGATCCTAGCCGGTCCGCAAACACCGGGGAGCTGTTTTTT. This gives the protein CASSLDPSRSANTGELFF.

CDR3 in DNA: TGTGCCAGCAGCCAAGGGACTAGCGGGAGTTTGCTCGTCTACGAGCAGTACTTC. This codes for CASSQGTSGSLLVYEQYF. The rearrangement uses TRBV4-2 and TRBJ2-7; 13 nucleotides line up with TRBD2. The germline gives CDR1 LGHNA, CDR2 YNFKEQ. This CDR3 has 18 amino acids. V was clipped by 1 base and J by 3 bases; unmatched bases: 9.

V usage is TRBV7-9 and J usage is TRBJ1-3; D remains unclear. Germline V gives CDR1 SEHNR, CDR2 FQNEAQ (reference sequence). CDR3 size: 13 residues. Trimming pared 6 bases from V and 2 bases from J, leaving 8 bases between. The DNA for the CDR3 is TGTGCCAGCAGGAAGGCCGCTGGAAACACCATATATTTT. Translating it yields CASRKAAGNTIYF.

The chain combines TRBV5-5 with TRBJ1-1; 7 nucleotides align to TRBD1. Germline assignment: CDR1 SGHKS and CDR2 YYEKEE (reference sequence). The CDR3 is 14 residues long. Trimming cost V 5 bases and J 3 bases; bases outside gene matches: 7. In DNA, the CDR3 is TGTGCCAGCAGTATTAACAGGGGACACACTGAAGCTTTCTTT. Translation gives CASSINRGHTEAFF.

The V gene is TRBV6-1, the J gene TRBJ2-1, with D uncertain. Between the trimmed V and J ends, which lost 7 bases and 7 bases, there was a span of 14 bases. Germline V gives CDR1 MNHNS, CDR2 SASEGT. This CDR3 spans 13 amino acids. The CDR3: CASKKSLLNEQFF. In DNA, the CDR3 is TGTGCCAGCAAAAAAAGTCTACTTAATGAGCAGTTCTTC.

The CDR3 DNA reads TGCGCCAGCAGCTTGTTTGGGGTGAACTCCTACAATGAGCAGTTCTTC. This translates into CASSLFGVNSYNEQFF. V gene TRBV5-1 combines with J gene TRBJ2-1, with D unclear. Trimming shortened V by 1 base and J by 0 bases, and 11 bases separated the two germline ends. The germline CDR1 and CDR2 sequences are SGHRS and YFSETQ. The CDR3 loop spans 16 amino acids.

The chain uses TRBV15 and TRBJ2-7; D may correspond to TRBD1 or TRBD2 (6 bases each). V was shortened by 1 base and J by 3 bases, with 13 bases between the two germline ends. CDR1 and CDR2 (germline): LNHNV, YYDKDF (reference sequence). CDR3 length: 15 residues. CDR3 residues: CATSRGGAQLYEQYF. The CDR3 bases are TGTGCCACCAGCAGAGGGGGGGCCCAGCTCTACGAGCAGTACTTC.

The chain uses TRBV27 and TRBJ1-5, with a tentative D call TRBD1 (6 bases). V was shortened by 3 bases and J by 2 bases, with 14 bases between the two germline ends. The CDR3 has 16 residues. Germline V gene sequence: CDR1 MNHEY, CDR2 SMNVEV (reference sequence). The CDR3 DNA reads TGTGCCAGCAGTTTTGGGGGGGCGCAGGGCAATCAGCCCCAGCATTTT. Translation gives CASSFGGAQGNQPQHF.

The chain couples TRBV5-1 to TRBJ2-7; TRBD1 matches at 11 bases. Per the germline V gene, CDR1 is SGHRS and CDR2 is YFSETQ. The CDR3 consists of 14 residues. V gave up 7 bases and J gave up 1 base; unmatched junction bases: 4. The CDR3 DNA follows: TGCGCCAGCCGGCGGGACAGGGGGTCCTACGAGCAGTACTTC. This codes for CASRRDRGSYEQYF.

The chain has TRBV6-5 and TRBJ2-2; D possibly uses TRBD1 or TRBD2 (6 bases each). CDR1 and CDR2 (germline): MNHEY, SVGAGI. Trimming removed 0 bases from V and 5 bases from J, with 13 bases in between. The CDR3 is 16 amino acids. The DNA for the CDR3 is TGTGCCAGCAGTTACTCGGGGGGCCTAAATACCGGGGAGCTGTTTTTT. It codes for CASSYSGGLNTGELFF.

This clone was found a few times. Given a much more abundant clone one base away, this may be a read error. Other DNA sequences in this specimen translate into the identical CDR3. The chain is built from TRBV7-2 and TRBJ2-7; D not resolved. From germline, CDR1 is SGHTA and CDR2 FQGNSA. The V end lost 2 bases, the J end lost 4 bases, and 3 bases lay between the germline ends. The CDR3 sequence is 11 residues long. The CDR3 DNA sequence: TGTGCCAGCAGCTTAATTTACGAGCAGTACTTC. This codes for CASSLIYEQYF.